Listed below are T cell receptor beta chains from one sample, sequenced in a study of T cell responses to AZD1222 COVID-19 vaccine. The table came from immunoSEQ multiplex PCR; TCRdb's copy has only in-frame clones and leaves some out. The sample holds approximately 88,000 clones; approximately 90% are singletons and the top ten take 5.2%. The material sequenced was peripheral blood, taken on day 0 of AZD1222 vaccination. The receptors were gathered from an adult in good health. Both conserved end residues are part of each CDR3. The order of the fields is D gene, V gene, J gene, clone size, CDR3 DNA, CDR3 protein. The D gene is left open where the match is weak. The size of a clone is reported for some rows only, either as once, few or many, or as a class for expanded clones.

>-|TRBV2|TRBJ1-5|-
TGTGCCAGCAGGGTCAGCAATCAGCCCCAGCATTTT
CASRVSNQPQHF
>TRBD1|TRBV7-8|TRBJ2-1|-
TGTGCCAGCAGCCCAGGGACAGGACACAATGAGCAGTTCTTC
CASSPGTGHNEQFF
>TRBD2|TRBV6-5|TRBJ2-7|once
TGTGCCAGCAGTTACTCGATAGCGGGAGTCGGCTACGAGCAGTACTTC
CASSYSIAGVGYEQYF
>TRBD2|TRBV5-4|TRBJ2-3|-
TGTGCCAGCAGCCCGGGAACTAGCGGGAGTACAGATACGCAGTATTTT
CASSPGTSGSTDTQYF
>TRBD2|TRBV27|TRBJ2-5|-
TGTGCCAGCACCAAGGGCGGAGCGGGGGGAAACCAAGAGACCCAGTACTTC
CASTKGGAGGNQETQYF
>TRBD1|TRBV11-2|TRBJ2-4|-
TGTGCCAGCAGCTTATCTACAGGGGGAAACATTCAGTACTTC
CASSLSTGGNIQYF
>TRBD1|TRBV3-1/TRBV3-2|TRBJ1-5|-
TGTGCCAGCAGCCAGGGACAGTACAATCAGCCCCAGCATTTT
CASSQGQYNQPQHF
>-|TRBV2|TRBJ1-3|-
TGTGCCAGCAGTGCAGGTATAGGAAGCTCTGGAAACACCATATATTTT
CASSAGIGSSGNTIYF
>TRBD1|TRBV5-1|TRBJ2-1|-
TGCGCCAGCAGAGTTCTGGGGACAGTGGACAATGAGCAGTTCTTC
CASRVLGTVDNEQFF
>TRBD1|TRBV18|TRBJ2-2|-
TGTGCCAGCTCACGGGGACAGGGGAACACCGGGGAGCTGTTTTTT
CASSRGQGNTGELFF
>-|TRBV19|TRBJ2-5|-
TGTGCCAGTAGTCTCCTGCCTCAAGAGACCCAGTACTTC
CASSLLPQETQYF
>TRBD2|TRBV9|TRBJ2-7|-
TGTGCCAGCAACAACGCCGCTAGCGGACCTACCTACGAGCAGTACTTC
CASNNAASGPTYEQYF
>-|TRBV21-1|TRBJ2-1|-
TGTGCCAGCAGCACGCCTGTGGGGACGGTCTGGATGCCTCCTCGCAATGAGCAGTTCTTC
CASSTPVGTVWMPPRNEQFF
>TRBD2|TRBV27|TRBJ2-1|-
TGTGCCAGCGGGACTAGCGGGGGGAGCTCCTACAATGAGCAGTTCTTC
CASGTSGGSSYNEQFF
>-|TRBV5-1|TRBJ2-5|-
TGCGCCAGCAGCTTGGGGCAGGAGACCCAGTACTTC
CASSLGQETQYF
>-|TRBV24-1|TRBJ2-2|-
TGTGCCACCACCGGAGGGGGCAGGGGGTCGAACACCGGGGAGCTGTTTTTT
CATTGGGRGSNTGELFF
>-|TRBV5-1|TRBJ2-1|-
TGCGCCAGCAGCCTTAGCGGCATTTCCTACAATGAGCAGTTCTTC
CASSLSGISYNEQFF
>-|TRBV7-9|TRBJ2-5|once
TGTGCCACTAGGGGCTTCGAGACCCAGTACTTC
CATRGFETQYF
>-|TRBV27|TRBJ2-2|-
TGTGCCAGCAGTTTATCCCCTCGGGCGGGCACCGGGGAGCTGTTTTTT
CASSLSPRAGTGELFF
>-|TRBV18|TRBJ2-7|-
TGTGCCAGCTCACCACTTGAAAACGCGGCCTACGAGCAGTACTTC
CASSPLENAAYEQYF
>-|TRBV29-1|TRBJ2-3|-
TGCAGCGTTGAAGCAATCGGGGAGTACGGAGATACGCAGTATTTT
CSVEAIGEYGDTQYF
>TRBD1|TRBV5-1|TRBJ1-5|once
TGCGCCAGCCGACCCGGGACAGATTATAGCAATCAGCCCCAGCATTTT
CASRPGTDYSNQPQHF
>-|TRBV7-2|TRBJ2-3|-
TGTGCCAGCAGCTCACCCCCCGGTGGCACAGATACGCAGTATTTT
CASSSPPGGTDTQYF
>TRBD1|TRBV6-5|TRBJ2-3|-
TGTGCCAGCAGTACGAAGGGGACAGCCCCAGATACGCAGTATTTT
CASSTKGTAPDTQYF
>TRBD2|TRBV7-9|TRBJ2-7|once
TGTGCCAGCACCGCAGACCCCGGGACTAGCGGGAGTCGGGAGCAGTACTTC
CASTADPGTSGSREQYF
>-|TRBV28|TRBJ2-7|-
TGTGCCAGCAGTTTTGGGGGGGCGGGTTATTACGAGCAGTACTTC
CASSFGGAGYYEQYF
>-|TRBV7-8|TRBJ2-7|-
TGTGCCAGCAGCTTAGGGGAGGAAAAGTGGCTCGAGCAGTACTTC
CASSLGEEKWLEQYF
>-|TRBV5-4|TRBJ2-4|-
TGTGCCAGCAGCTTGGATGTGTCAGGTATAGCCAAAAACATTCAGTACTTC
CASSLDVSGIAKNIQYF
>TRBD1|TRBV19|TRBJ1-5|-
TGTGCCAGTAGTATAGAGACAGGGGGCCTTCAGCCCCAGCATTTT
CASSIETGGLQPQHF
>-|TRBV2|TRBJ1-4|-
TGTGCCAGCAGTGCCACAGCAACTAATGAAAAACTGTTTTTT
CASSATATNEKLFF
>-|TRBV9|TRBJ2-7|-
TGTGCCAGCAGCGAAGCGGGACAAGGAACCTACGAGCAGTACTTC
CASSEAGQGTYEQYF
>-|TRBV11-2|TRBJ1-5|-
TGTGCCAGCAGCCTGACGAATAGCAATCAGCCCCAGCATTTT
CASSLTNSNQPQHF
>TRBD1|TRBV2|TRBJ2-3|-
TGTGCCAGCGCCGGACAGGGAACAGGCACAGATACGCAGTATTTT
CASAGQGTGTDTQYF
>-|TRBV29-1|TRBJ2-3|-
TGCAGCGTTGAATCTCGTCGGGATGGCACAGATACGCAGTATTTT
CSVESRRDGTDTQYF
>TRBD1|TRBV19|TRBJ2-2|-
TGTGCCAGTATCTCTATAGGACAGGGGGGAAACACCGGGGAGCTGTTTTTT
CASISIGQGGNTGELFF
>-|TRBV19|TRBJ2-7|once
TGTGCCAGTAGTATATCTGGAAACTACGAGCAGTACTTC
CASSISGNYEQYF
>TRBD2|TRBV7-8|TRBJ2-1|-
TGTGCCAGCAGTCAAAGCGGGAGCGCGTACAATGAGCAGTTCTTC
CASSQSGSAYNEQFF
>-|TRBV5-8|TRBJ2-5|once
TGTGCCAGCAGCTCGTCTCAGGGGCGGGGAGAGACCCAGTACTTC
CASSSSQGRGETQYF
>-|TRBV6-1|TRBJ1-3|-
TGTGCCAGCAGTGAACAGAGATCTGGAAACACCATATATTTT
CASSEQRSGNTIYF
>TRBD1|TRBV6-5|TRBJ1-1|-
TGTGCCAGCAGTTACTCTGGAGGGGGCCCTGGCACTGAAGCTTTCTTT
CASSYSGGGPGTEAFF
>-|TRBV6-5|TRBJ1-5|-
TGTGCCAGCGGATTACAGGGCAATCAGCCCCAGCATTTT
CASGLQGNQPQHF
>-|TRBV28|TRBJ1-5|-
TGTGCCAGCACATCCTCGGGGGCCTTCAATCAGCCCCAGCATTTT
CASTSSGAFNQPQHF
>TRBD2|TRBV7-9|TRBJ2-7|-
TGTGCCAGCAGCCAAAACAGCGGACTAGCGGGTCCGAAACAGTACTTC
CASSQNSGLAGPKQYF
>-|TRBV5-4|TRBJ2-7|-
TGTGCCAGCAGCTTACTAACAGGGCCCGAGCAGTACTTC
CASSLLTGPEQYF
>TRBD1|TRBV6-5|TRBJ1-4|-
TGTGCCAGCAGTTACTCGTCGGGACAGGGTAATGAAAAACTGTTTTTT
CASSYSSGQGNEKLFF
>TRBD1|TRBV19|TRBJ2-1|-
TGTGCCAGTAGTTGGGACAGCTACAATGAGCAGTTCTTC
CASSWDSYNEQFF
>-|TRBV6-2/TRBV6-3|TRBJ1-5|-
TGTGCCAGCAGTTACTTACGGGGGGGGAATCAGCCCCAGCATTTT
CASSYLRGGNQPQHF
>-|TRBV20-1|TRBJ2-5|-
TGCAGTGCTAGTTTTCAGGGGAGCCAAGAGACCCAGTACTTC
CSASFQGSQETQYF
>-|TRBV5-4|TRBJ2-1|-
TGTGCCAGCAGCTTGGAAGCGGTTACCTACAATGAGCAGTTCTTC
CASSLEAVTYNEQFF
>-|TRBV20-1|TRBJ2-5|-
TGCAGTGCTAGTTTGGCGGGGGAGACCCAGTACTTC
CSASLAGETQYF
>TRBD2|TRBV7-8|TRBJ2-5|-
TGTGCCAGCAGCTCGCGGCTAGCGGGAAGAGAGACCCAGTACTTC
CASSSRLAGRETQYF
>-|TRBV20-1|TRBJ1-2|-
TGCAGTGCTAGCGACTGGGATGGCTACACCTTC
CSASDWDGYTF
>TRBD1|TRBV25-1|TRBJ2-5|-
TGTGCCAGCGGAAGACAGGGGTTGGAGACCCAGTACTTC
CASGRQGLETQYF
>TRBD2|TRBV7-8|TRBJ2-3|-
TGTGCCAGCAAACTAGCGGGCACAGATACGCAGTATTTT
CASKLAGTDTQYF
>-|TRBV14|TRBJ1-3|-
TGTGCCAGCAGCCAACGGAGGCCGACGCTCTCTGGAAACACCATATATTTT
CASSQRRPTLSGNTIYF
>TRBD1|TRBV6-4|TRBJ2-3|once
TGTGCCAGCAGCCCAAGGCCGGGACAGGAAAGTAATACGCAGTATTTT
CASSPRPGQESNTQYF